The 12 T cell receptor beta chains below were found in one sample sequenced in a study of blood T cell repertoires in COVID-19. Clones were sequenced by immunoSEQ multiplex PCR, and TCRdb holds only the in-frame ones, with some missing. The sample has about 230,000 clones, around 86% seen once; the top ten hold about 9.9%. Sequenced material: peripheral blood. The receptor set was obtained from a man aged 50 to 59 with COVID-19, enrolled during active disease.

The V gene is TRBV5-1, the J gene TRBJ2-6; TRBD1 matches 10 bases. The junction had 8 bases not matched to a gene; V was cut back by 4 bases and J by 4 bases. This CDR3 spans 17 amino acids. The germline gives CDR1 SGHRS, CDR2 YFSETQ. The CDR3 here is CASSPSGTGVGANVLTF. The CDR3 DNA follows: TGCGCCAGCAGCCCGTCCGGGACAGGGGTCGGGGCCAACGTCCTGACTTTC.

The chain uses TRBV18 and TRBJ2-1; 7 positions agree with TRBD1. Germline V gene data show CDR1 as KGHSH and CDR2 as LQKENI. Trimming took 4 bases from V and 1 from J; bases not matched to a gene: 1. The CDR3 has 14 residues. CDR3 DNA: TGTGCCAGCTCACTACAGGGGTCCTACAATGAGCAGTTCTTC. The encoded protein is CASSLQGSYNEQFF.

The J gene is TRBJ2-3, the V gene TRBV28; 8 positions match TRBD2. CDR1 MDHEN and CDR2 SYDVKM come from the germline V gene. Trimming cost V 6 bases and J 4 bases; bases outside gene matches: 9. The CDR3 totals 15 residues. The CDR3 DNA reads TGTGCCAGCAGGGGCATGGGACTAGTTTCAGATACGCAGTATTTT. Protein sequence: CASRGMGLVSDTQYF.

The chain employs TRBV5-1 and TRBJ1-5, with 7 bases matching TRBD1. With V trimmed by 0 bases and J by 5 bases, 2 bases remained unmatched. The CDR3 spans 14 residues. Germline V lookup: CDR1 SGHRS, CDR2 YFSETQ. The CDR3 reads CASSLGQGDQPQHF. As DNA, the CDR3 is TGCGCCAGCAGCTTGGGACAGGGAGATCAGCCCCAGCATTTT.

The gene calls are TRBV7-9 and TRBJ1-1, with D perhaps matching TRBD1 (5 bases). CDR1 is SEHNR, CDR2 FQNEAQ, per germline (reference sequence). V lost 2 bases and J lost 8, with 12 bases in between. This CDR3 contains 13 residues. The CDR3 loop reads CASSLQGALEAFF. In DNA form, the CDR3 reads TGTGCCAGCAGCTTACAGGGCGCCCTAGAAGCTTTCTTT.

The chain links TRBV19 to TRBJ2-7, with 7 nucleotides matching TRBD1. CDR1 and CDR2 from the germline V gene are LNHDA and SQIVND (reference sequence). The CDR3 spans 11 residues. Trimming took 10 bases from V and 7 from J; bases not matched to a gene: 7. CDR3 nucleotides: TGTGCCACCAGACAGGGTAATGAGCAGTACTTC. Amino acids: CATRQGNEQYF.

This chain uses TRBV4-3 with TRBJ2-5; 8 bases line up with TRBD1. Germline CDR1 is LGHNA and CDR2 is YSLEER. J was trimmed by 5 bases and V by 3 bases; bases with no gene match: 14. This CDR3 has 17 residues. The CDR3 is CASSQGTGQAEGETQYF. The CDR3 DNA sequence: TGCGCCAGCAGCCAGGGCACGGGACAGGCTGAAGGGGAGACCCAGTACTTC.

The chain employs TRBV3-1 (or the pseudogene TRBV3-2) and TRBJ2-7; TRBD2 agrees at 13 bases. Germline V gene data show CDR1 as LGHDT and CDR2 as YNNKEL (reference sequence). The CDR3 runs 15 residues. Trimming cost V 4 bases and J 5 bases; bases outside gene matches: 5. The CDR3 DNA sequence: TGTGCCAGCAGCCCACGGACTAGCGGGAGAAACGAGCAGTACTTC. It yields the protein CASSPRTSGRNEQYF.

DNA of the CDR3: TGCAGCGTTCAGAGACAGGGGTCAAGCACTGAAGCTTTCTTT. Translated: CSVQRQGSSTEAFF. The V and J genes are TRBV29-1 and TRBJ1-1, with 8 bases fitting TRBD1. Germline trimming cut 5 bases from V and 4 bases from J; bases unmatched to any gene: 9. Germline CDR1 reads SQVTM; CDR2 reads ANQGSEA. The length of the CDR3 is 14 residues.

V usage is TRBV29-1 and J usage is TRBJ1-1, with D hard to call. V lost 5 bases to trimming and J lost 1 base, with 2 bases between them. From germline, CDR1 is SQVTM and CDR2 ANQGSEA. CDR3 length: 10 residues. The CDR3 spells CSVRNTEAFF. The CDR3 DNA follows: TGCAGCGTTCGGAACACTGAAGCTTTCTTT.

The rearrangement links TRBV25-1 to TRBJ1-6, with no clear D. V shed 1 base and J shed 7 bases, with 11 bases lying between them. Germline V gene sequence: CDR1 MGHDK, CDR2 SYGVNS. The CDR3 contains 15 residues. CDR3 nucleotide sequence: TGTGCCAGCAGTGAATTCGAGGGTTGGAATTCACCCCTCCACTTT. Protein sequence: CASSEFEGWNSPLHF.

This clone appeared once. The chain has TRBV5-4 and TRBJ2-5, with 12 bases aligning to TRBD2. The J segment lost 4 bases and the V segment lost 4 bases, leaving 11 bases of the junction unmatched. The CDR3 covers 17 residues. Germline V lookup: CDR1 SGHNT, CDR2 YYREEE (reference sequence). The CDR3 DNA reads as TGTGCCAGCAGCCCTGGAGGCCTAGCGGGAGGGCCAGAGACCCAGTACTTC. This sequence encodes CASSPGGLAGGPETQYF.